The T cell receptor (beta chain) described here comes from a study of T-cell reconstitution after alpha-beta-depleted transplantation in children. Trimming at V came to 7 bases and at J to 5 bases, leaving 10 bases not matched to a gene. Germline loops: CDR1 MDHEN, CDR2 SYDVKM. This CDR3 is 14 amino acids long. For TCRbeta, the library was prepared with unique molecular identifiers. One entry per CDR3 protein, called by TCRdb with MiXCR from the PCR reads. There are hundreds of thousands of distinct CDR3 sequences in the sample; 7.5% to 9.5% occur only once, and less than 8% lies in the top ten. To note about this clonotype: Its antigen is unknown. A clone one base away is much larger, so this may be a read error.

General study findings and limits: Diversity of TCRbeta at day 60 was high in some patients, arising from surviving recipient T cells and thymic progenitors. Diversity and T-cell counts at one year after transplant derived mostly from new T cells. Several hundred expanded graft clones reportedly gave rise to the alpha-beta T cells present about two months after transplant.

The chain employs TRBV28 and TRBJ2-5; TRBD2 agrees at 7 bases. Sequenced material: PBMCs, mostly from graft donor cells, taken 180 days after TCRalphabeta/CD19-depleted stem cell transplant. The TCR was taken from a male patient aged 5 to 17 who had a stem cell transplant for acute lymphoblastic leukemia, so the T cells may come from the graft donor. The DNA for the CDR3 is TGTGCCAGCACCGTCAGGGAGGGAGGGGAGACCCAGTACTTC. Translation: CASTVREGGETQYF.